This TCR beta chain was recovered during a study of human T cells and chemical hapten exposure. The sample's time point: healthy volunteer bleed at 2 weeks. It was unfractionated whole blood from which total RNA was extracted. Unique molecular identifiers were attached to individual cDNA molecules during library preparation. TCRdb independently ran MiXCR on the RACE reads; one entry per CDR3 protein. The table lists 85,000 to 95,000 distinct CDR3 sequences, 8.5% to 9% of them singletons. Findings of the study overall: Those TCRs sitting above 1 in 1000 frequency stayed the same with DPC sensitization.

This clonotype was observed a few times. Its antigen is unknown. The CDR3 is made up of 16 amino acids. V lost 0 bases to trimming and J lost 3 bases; unmatched junction nucleotides: 5. Germline CDR1 and CDR2: LGHNA and YSLEER. The receptor's source is a female donor in good health. Some clones in this sample may be carry-over from other donors' samples. The chain uses TRBV4-3 and TRBJ2-1, with TRBD1 identical over 7 bases. The sample was whole blood. CDR3: CASSQDNDRVYNEQFF. CDR3 nucleotides: TGCGCCAGCAGCCAAGACAACGACAGGGTCTACAATGAGCAGTTCTTC.